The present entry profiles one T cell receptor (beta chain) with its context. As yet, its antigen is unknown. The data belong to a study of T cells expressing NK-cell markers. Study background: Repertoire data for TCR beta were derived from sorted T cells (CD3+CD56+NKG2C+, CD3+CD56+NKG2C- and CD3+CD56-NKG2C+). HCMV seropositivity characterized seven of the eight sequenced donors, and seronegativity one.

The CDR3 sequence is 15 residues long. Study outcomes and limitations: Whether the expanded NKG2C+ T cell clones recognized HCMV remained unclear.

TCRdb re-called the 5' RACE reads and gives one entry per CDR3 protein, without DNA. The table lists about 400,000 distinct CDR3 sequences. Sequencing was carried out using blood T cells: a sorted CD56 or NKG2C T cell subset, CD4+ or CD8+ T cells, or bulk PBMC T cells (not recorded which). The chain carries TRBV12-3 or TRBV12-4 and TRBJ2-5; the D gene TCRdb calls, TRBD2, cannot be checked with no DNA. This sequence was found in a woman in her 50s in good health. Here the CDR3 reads CASSFLGGDGETQYF.